Sequencing of this T cell receptor beta chain was carried out in a study of glioma-infiltrating T cells. In the study overall: Blood libraries targeted about 4.5- to 11-fold coverage of roughly 920,000 T cells. Findings and limits, study-wide: CDR3 overlap between tissue and blood was very small. A blood CDR3 motif signature was depleted in highly divergent patients.

This clonotype was counted between two and nine times. Antigen: not known. Germline V gene lookup returns CDR1 MNHNS and CDR2 SASEGT. This CDR3 is 16 amino acids long. The ends lost 6 bases at V and 6 bases at J; junction bases unmatched: 10. TCR alpha and beta CDR3 regions were amplified from RNA using iRepertoire nested multiplex PCR. Tissue mRNA or PBMC total RNA, roughly 100-400 ng, went into one-step reverse transcription and amplification. From the multiplex PCR reads, TCRdb called clonotypes with MiXCR, one entry per CDR3 protein. The sample includes 300,000 to 400,000 distinct CDR3 sequences, less than 50% of them seen just once.

The J gene is TRBJ2-2, the V gene TRBV6-1, with 10 nucleotides matching TRBD2. The sequenced sample consisted of glioma tissue, nonneoplastic brain tissue, or PBMCs (not recorded which). This clonotype originated in a human donor with low-grade glioma or glioblastoma, undergoing nonglioma brain surgery, or in good health (not recorded which). The CDR3 here is CASSFVGLASAGELFF. The CDR3 DNA reads TGTGCCAGCAGCTTCGTGGGACTAGCGTCCGCCGGGGAGCTGTTTTTT.